This TCR beta chain was identified in a study of shared T cell receptors in the human thymus. V lost 2 bases to trimming and J lost 0 bases, with 8 bases between them. There are 16 residues in the CDR3. Germline V gives CDR1 LNHDA, CDR2 SQIVND (reference sequence). Profiled with immunoSEQ multiplex PCR; TCRdb holds only in-frame clones, not every one. Of 450,000 to 650,000 clones detected, 70% to 80% appear once; the ten largest clones hold 0.013%. These data were also reused for a study on human thymus T cells. That paper adds: Thymic tissue was derived from resections collected during corrective heart surgery.

Source material: thymocytes. This sequence originates from a boy under three years old with a congenital heart defect. The chain joins TRBV19 to TRBJ2-6, with D unclear. Written as DNA, the CDR3 is TGTGCCAGTAGTATAAGCCATCGCTCTGGGGCCAACGTCCTGACTTTC. It is translated as CASSISHRSGANVLTF.